These 26 T cell receptor beta chains were sequenced from one sample in a study of cytomegalovirus exposure and HLA in healthy donors. Vbeta (60) and Jbeta (13) primers were used in the PCR. Sequenced by immunoSEQ multiplex PCR; TCRdb stores in-frame clones only, minus some. The profile shows more than 150,000 clones, over 80% of them singletons. The sequencing input was PBMCs. The source is a middle-aged man in good health and CMV-seropositive.

The chain carries TRBV5-6 and TRBJ1-4, with 10 bases lining up with TRBD1. The ends lost 4 bases at V and 8 bases at J; junction bases unmatched: 2. Germline CDR1 SGHDT, CDR2 YYEEEE. The CDR3 spans 13 residues. The CDR3 bases are TGTGCCAGCAGCCCGGACAGGGGGGAAAAACTGTTTTTT. As protein: CASSPDRGEKLFF.

This rearrangement joins TRBV7-9 to TRBJ2-2, with 9 bases aligning to TRBD1. Losses at the gene ends were 4 bases for V and 6 bases for J; bases not matched to a gene: 6. The CDR3 runs 15 residues. Germline loops: CDR1 SEHNR, CDR2 FQNEAQ (reference sequence). The CDR3 DNA sequence: TGTGCCAGCAGCTCCCGGGACAGGGCCCCCGGGGAGCTGTTTTTT. It encodes CASSSRDRAPGELFF.

This clone came up a few times. The chain links TRBV30 to TRBJ1-1; D is possibly TRBD1 (6 bases). The CDR3 length is 14 residues. Trimming stripped 3 bases from V and 3 bases from J, with 14 bases between. Germline CDR1 is GTSNPN and CDR2 is SVGIG (reference sequence). CDR3 coding DNA: TGTGCCTGGAGCCGGGGGGCGAAAGACACTGAAGCTTTCTTT. The encoded protein is CAWSRGAKDTEAFF.

This rearrangement joins TRBV7-2 to TRBJ2-2; TRBD1 agrees at 9 bases. Per the germline V gene, CDR1 is SGHTA and CDR2 is FQGNSA. V lost 6 bases and J lost 5; bases outside the gene matches: 7. CDR3 size: 15 residues. CDR3 amino acids: CASRTGQGRTGELFF. The CDR3 DNA follows: TGTGCCAGCAGGACTGGACAGGGGAGGACCGGGGAGCTGTTTTTT.

This chain links TRBV7-3 with TRBJ2-5; D might be TRBD1 (6 bases). The CDR3 totals 14 residues. Germline values: CDR1 SGHTA, CDR2 FQGTGA. V lost 5 bases, J lost 5 bases, and 15 bases lay in between. Here the CDR3 reads CASSQTGSGETQYF. The CDR3, as DNA: TGTGCCAGCAGCCAAACAGGGTCGGGGGAGACCCAGTACTTC.

The chain carries TRBV7-8 and TRBJ2-3; TRBD2 matches 7 bases. The ends lost 0 bases at V and 7 bases at J; junction bases unmatched: 4. The CDR3 spans 14 residues. The V gene's germline CDR1 is SGHVS and CDR2 FQNEAQ. The CDR3 is CASSLAGGKNTQYF. The CDR3 DNA is TGTGCCAGCAGCTTAGCGGGGGGGAAAAATACGCAGTATTTT. The variable domain in full, completed from reference TRBV7-8 and TRBJ2-3, reads GAGVSQSPRYKVAKRGQDVALRCDPISGHVSLFWYQQALGQGPEFLTYFQNEAQLDKSGLPSDRFFAERPEGSVSTLKIQRTQQEDSAVYLCASSLAGGKNTQYFGPGTRLTVL.

This chain connects TRBV4-1 to TRBJ2-3; D is uncertain. Germline V lookup: CDR1 MGHRA, CDR2 YSYEKL. V was pared by 0 bases and J by 6 bases, with 7 bases between. This CDR3 spans 13 amino acids. CDR3 DNA: TGCGCCAGCAGCCAAGATGCGGAGGATACGCAGTATTTT. Translation gives CASSQDAEDTQYF.

V gene TRBV28 combines with J gene TRBJ2-1; TRBD2 might be the D (6 bases). Trimming pared 2 bases from V and 2 bases from J, leaving 7 bases between. The germline gives CDR1 MDHEN, CDR2 SYDVKM. This CDR3 is built from 14 residues. The CDR3 coding sequence is TGTGCCAGCAGTTTAGGCGGGGCCTACAATGAGCAGTTCTTC. This sequence encodes CASSLGGAYNEQFF.

In its sample, this clone was seen once. The V gene is TRBV4-3, the J gene TRBJ1-1; TRBD1 matches 9 bases. The CDR3 is 18 residues long. With V trimmed by 0 bases and J by 4 bases, 12 bases remained unmatched. Germline CDR1 is LGHNA and CDR2 is YSLEER. The chain's CDR3 is CASSQDPPGTGWFTEAFF. The CDR3 nucleotides are TGCGCCAGCAGCCAAGACCCCCCCGGGACAGGGTGGTTCACTGAAGCTTTCTTT.

The chain carries TRBV20-1 and TRBJ1-2; D uncertain. V was pared by 0 bases and J by 8 bases, with 7 bases between. Germline V gives CDR1 DFQATT, CDR2 SNEGSKA (reference sequence). The CDR3 runs to 11 residues. CDR3 sequence: CSARDPTGYTF. The CDR3, as DNA: TGCAGTGCTAGAGATCCTACCGGCTACACCTTC.

This clone appeared once. This chain uses TRBV4-2 with TRBJ2-5, with D maybe TRBD2 (6 bases). The CDR3 is made up of 15 amino acids. The V gene lost 0 bases and the J gene lost 11 bases, with 19 bases spanning the gap. Germline loops: CDR1 LGHNA, CDR2 YNFKEQ. CDR3 amino acids: CASSQDLSGPGEQYF. CDR3 in DNA: TGTGCCAGCAGCCAAGATTTAAGCGGGCCTGGTGAGCAGTACTTC.

V and J are TRBV5-1 and TRBJ1-1; D not resolved. The CDR3 loop spans 14 amino acids. Germline values: CDR1 SGHRS, CDR2 YFSETQ. The V and J ends lost 0 bases and 1 base respectively, with 7 bases between them. Written as DNA, the CDR3 is TGCGCCAGCAGCTTGGGTGTTCAGAACACTGAAGCTTTCTTT. Its translation: CASSLGVQNTEAFF.

Comments on this clone: A read error may produce the germline difference seen at one junction end. V usage is TRBV7-7 and J usage is TRBJ1-3, with D perhaps TRBD1 (5 bases). Germline V gene lookup returns CDR1 SSHAT and CDR2 FNYEAQ (reference sequence). There are 18 residues in the CDR3. The CDR3: CASSWGVGGPSSGNTIYF. Here the CDR3 DNA reads TGTGCTAGCAGCTGGGGGGTGGGGGGACCAAGCTCTGGAAACACCATATATTTT.

The CDR3 coding sequence is TGTGCCAGCAGCCTACCCATAGGGGGCGGGGATGAAAAACTGTTTTTT. It specifies CASSLPIGGGDEKLFF. The chain recombines TRBV9 with TRBJ1-4, with 7 nucleotides matching TRBD1. J lost 6 bases, V lost 4 bases, and 12 bases had no gene match. This CDR3 region has 16 residues. Germline assignment: CDR1 SGDLS and CDR2 YYNGEE.

V usage is TRBV5-1 and J usage is TRBJ2-2; 8 bases are a match to TRBD1. The germline CDR1 and CDR2 sequences are SGHRS and YFSETQ. The V and J ends lost 1 base and 4 bases, in that order; junction bases with no gene match: 3. This CDR3 is built from 15 residues. CDR3 sequence reads: CASSLQGAGTGELFF. As DNA, the CDR3 is TGCGCCAGCAGCTTGCAGGGGGCGGGCACCGGGGAGCTGTTTTTT.

The gene calls are TRBV13 and TRBJ2-7; 8 nucleotides match TRBD1. Germline-derived CDR1 and CDR2 are PRHDT and FYEKMQ (reference sequence). The CDR3 runs 15 residues. V lost 5 bases and J lost 0; bases outside the gene matches: 6. In DNA form, the CDR3 reads TGTGCCAGCAGCCCCGCGGGACAGGCCTCCTACGAGCAGTACTTC. Its protein is CASSPAGQASYEQYF.

As concerns this clone: In the same sample, other DNA sequences code for this CDR3. The V gene is TRBV30, the J gene TRBJ1-1; D perhaps matches TRBD1 (5 bases). This CDR3 has 13 amino acids. V was pared by 0 bases and J by 1 base, with 6 bases between. Looked up from germline, CDR1 is GTSNPN and CDR2 is SVGIG (reference sequence). DNA of the CDR3: TGTGCCTGGAGTGTTCAGGGGAACACTGAAGCTTTCTTT. It specifies CAWSVQGNTEAFF.

This chain joins TRBV2 and TRBJ1-2; D is undetermined. V was pared by 6 bases and J by 7 bases, with 15 bases between. This CDR3 is 13 amino acids long. CDR1 and CDR2 from the germline V gene are SNHLY and FYNNEI. The CDR3 loop reads CASSGEGSGGYTF. Written as DNA, the CDR3 is TGTGCCAGCAGCGGGGAGGGTTCGGGTGGCTACACCTTC.

This clone was detected a few times. The genes are TRBV7-2 and TRBJ1-5, with 9 bases fitting TRBD1. V lost 3 bases, J lost 6 bases, and 6 bases stayed unmatched. CDR1 SGHTA and CDR2 FQGNSA come from the germline V gene. This CDR3 contains 15 residues. The chain's CDR3 is CASSFDRGSGQPQHF. CDR3 DNA sequence: TGTGCCAGCAGCTTCGACAGGGGGAGCGGTCAGCCCCAGCATTTT.

V gene TRBV30 combines with J gene TRBJ1-2; TRBD1 might be the D (5 bases). The CDR3 runs 13 residues. Germline V gene data show CDR1 as GTSNPN and CDR2 as SVGIG (reference sequence). V was trimmed by 0 bases and J by 8 bases, leaving 13 bases between them. CDR3 bases: TGTGCCTGGAGTGTCGAAGGTAGGGGAGGCTACACCTTC. Translating it yields CAWSVEGRGGYTF.

This sequence joins TRBV6-5 and TRBJ1-2; D not certain. Germline values: CDR1 MNHEY, CDR2 SVGAGI. The CDR3 totals 13 residues. Trimming removed 2 bases from V and 0 bases from J, with 4 bases in between. CDR3 nucleotide sequence: TGTGCCAGCAGTTACACGGCTAACTATGGCTACACCTTC. It translates to CASSYTANYGYTF.

The chain links TRBV2 to TRBJ1-1; 9 bases fit TRBD1. Germline V CDR1 and CDR2: SNHLY, FYNNEI. This CDR3 comprises 16 residues. The V segment lost 1 base and the J segment 6 bases; nucleotides outside the gene matches: 9. The CDR3 reads CASSEGATGGRAEAFF. In DNA form, the CDR3 reads TGTGCCAGCAGTGAAGGGGCGACAGGGGGTAGAGCTGAAGCTTTCTTT.

The V and J genes are TRBV7-8 and TRBJ1-5, with D possibly being TRBD1 (5 bases). CDR3 length: 16 amino acids. V was trimmed by 1 base and J by 3 bases, leaving 13 bases between them. Germline V gene lookup returns CDR1 SGHVS and CDR2 FQNEAQ. CDR3: CASSLVPAGFNQPQHF. The CDR3, as DNA: TGTGCCAGCAGCTTAGTGCCAGCAGGGTTCAATCAGCCCCAGCATTTT.

The CDR3 DNA sequence: TGTGCCGGCCTTCTGGGGCGGCAACAAGAGACCCAGTACTTC. Amino acids: CAGLLGRQQETQYF. The gene calls are TRBV6-5 and TRBJ2-5, with a weak D call TRBD1 (5 bases). V shed 11 bases and J shed 2 bases, with 18 bases lying between them. The CDR3 contains 14 residues. Germline V gene data show CDR1 as MNHEY and CDR2 as SVGAGI.

The chain carries TRBV30 and TRBJ2-1; 9 bases line up with TRBD2. V dropped 2 bases and J dropped 16; count of bases not matched to a gene: 6. The CDR3 runs to 11 residues. CDR1 is GTSNPN, CDR2 SVGIG, per germline (reference sequence). The chain's CDR3 is CAWSPQAGGFF. Written as DNA, the CDR3 is TGTGCCTGGAGTCCCCAAGCGGGGGGTTTCTTC.

The chain combines TRBV6-1 with TRBJ2-5; D is unclear. Between the trimmed V and J ends, which lost 1 base and 4 bases, there was a span of 13 bases. The CDR3 covers 15 residues. Germline V gives CDR1 MNHNS, CDR2 SASEGT. This chain's CDR3 is CASSEGRTYGETQYF. CDR3 nucleotides: TGTGCCAGCAGTGAAGGGAGAACGTACGGAGAGACCCAGTACTTC.